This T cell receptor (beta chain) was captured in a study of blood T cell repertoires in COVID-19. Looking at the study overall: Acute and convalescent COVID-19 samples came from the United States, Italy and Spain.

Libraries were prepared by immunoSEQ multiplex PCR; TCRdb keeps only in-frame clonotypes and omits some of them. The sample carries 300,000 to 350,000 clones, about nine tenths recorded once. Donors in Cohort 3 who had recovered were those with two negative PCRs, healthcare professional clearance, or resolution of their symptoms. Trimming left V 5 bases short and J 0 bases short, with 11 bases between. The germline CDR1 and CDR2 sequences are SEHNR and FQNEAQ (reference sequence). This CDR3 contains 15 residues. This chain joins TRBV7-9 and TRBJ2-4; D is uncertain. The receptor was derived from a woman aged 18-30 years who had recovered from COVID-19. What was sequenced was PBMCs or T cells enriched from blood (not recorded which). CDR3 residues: CASSPLGVAKNIQYF. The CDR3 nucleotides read TGTGCCAGCAGCCCCCTGGGCGTAGCCAAAAACATTCAGTACTTC.